The T cell receptor (beta chain) under discussion was sequenced for a study of Ad26.COV2.S vaccination and SARS-CoV-2 variants. Study-level findings and limits: Possibly, TCR breadth and depth analyses underestimated total T cell responses. Recipients of vaccine and of placebo showed similar breadth of their non-spike TCR repertoires.

The treatment denotes: around 19 received Ad26.COV2.S at low or high dose, single or two shots; five or six received placebo; per-sample allocation not given. Material that was analyzed had been drawn on day 63 after the first vaccine or placebo injection. Sequencing was performed with immunoSEQ multiplex PCR; in TCRdb, only in-frame clones are kept and a portion is missing. The sample includes a few hundred thousand clones, about 92% of them seen just once. A remark on this clone: Its cognate antigen is unknown.

The CDR3 spans 14 residues. The gene calls are TRBV21-1 and TRBJ1-2. TRBV21-1 is tagged as a pseudogene. Source: peripheral blood, taken in a trial of Ad26.COV2.S vaccine versus placebo. This clonotype was sampled from a person between 18 and 65 years old who received the Ad26.COV2.S COVID-19 vaccine or a placebo. In DNA form, the CDR3 reads TGTGCCAGCAGCAAACCGGGAACCTTCTATGGCTACACCTTC. Translated: CASSKPGTFYGYTF.